The rows below give T cell receptor beta chains drawn from one sample of a study of cytomegalovirus exposure and HLA in healthy donors. Sequencing was performed with immunoSEQ multiplex PCR; in TCRdb, only in-frame clones are kept and a portion is missing. The sample yields around 110,000 clones, 70% to 75% seen once. The sequenced material came from PBMCs. The receptors were gathered from a woman between 18 and 29 years old in good health and CMV-seronegative. Both conserved end residues are part of each CDR3. A D gene is named only where the DNA matches it firmly. Clone size is given for some rows only: seen once, a few or many times, or a class if the clone is expanded.

J gene,clone size,V gene,D gene,CDR3 DNA,CDR3 protein
TRBJ2-2,.,TRBV6-4,TRBD2,TGTGCCAGCAGTGGAGCGGGGGACACCGGGGAGCTGTTTTTT,CASSGAGDTGELFF
TRBJ2-2,.,TRBV29-1,TRBD1,TGCAGCGTTGAAGGGACAGGGGACGGCGGGGAGCTGTTTTTT,CSVEGTGDGGELFF
TRBJ1-2,.,TRBV25-1,.,TGTGCCAGCAGTCCCCTTCTCTACCCCTATGGCTACACCTTC,CASSPLLYPYGYTF
TRBJ2-7,few,TRBV27,.,TGTGCCAGCAGTTTCCTATCGGGCAGGGCCTACGAGCAGTACTTC,CASSFLSGRAYEQYF
TRBJ2-7,.,TRBV28,.,TGTGCCAGCAGTTTAATGAGAGAGCAGTACTTC,CASSLMREQYF
TRBJ2-7,.,TRBV5-6,TRBD2,TGTGCCAGCACCTCGCGGGGGGGGCACGAGCAGTACTTC,CASTSRGGHEQYF
TRBJ1-1,.,TRBV30,.,TGTGCCTGGCGTGGGAGGGGAGGGGAGAACACTGAAGCTTTCTTT,CAWRGRGGENTEAFF
TRBJ1-5,.,TRBV19,.,TGTGCCAGTAGTATGGGGCACAATAGCAATCAGCCCCAGCATTTT,CASSMGHNSNQPQHF
TRBJ2-3,.,TRBV7-9,TRBD2,TGTGCCAGCAGCTCGTGGACTAGCGGGGATACGCAGTATTTT,CASSSWTSGDTQYF
TRBJ1-2,.,TRBV4-1,TRBD1,TGCGCCAGCAGCGACCCCGGGACAGGGATCGGCTACACCTTC,CASSDPGTGIGYTF
TRBJ2-3,.,TRBV29-1,TRBD2,TGCAGCGTTCAGAGACTAGCGGGGTTAGATACGCAGTATTTT,CSVQRLAGLDTQYF
TRBJ2-5,few,TRBV19,TRBD2,TGTGCCAGTAGTATAGCCCAGCGGGGGGTAGGGACCCAGTACTTC,CASSIAQRGVGTQYF
TRBJ1-6,.,TRBV11-2,TRBD1,TGTGCCGCCGTGGGACAGGGGAATTCACCCCTCCACTTT,CAAVGQGNSPLHF
TRBJ2-7,.,TRBV5-1,TRBD1,TGCGCCAGCAGCCTGACTGGGACAGGCAACTACGAGCAGTACTTC,CASSLTGTGNYEQYF
TRBJ1-2,.,TRBV5-5,TRBD1,TGTGCCAGCAGCTATTCGGACAGGCGCTGGGATGGCTACACCTTC,CASSYSDRRWDGYTF
TRBJ1-2,.,TRBV28,TRBD1,TGTGCCAGCAGGTCACTTCGGGACAGGCCAAACTATGGCTACACCTTC,CASRSLRDRPNYGYTF
TRBJ1-3,once,TRBV30,TRBD1,TGTGCCTGGAGTGTCCCAGGGGGGTCCTCTGGAAACACCATATATTTT,CAWSVPGGSSGNTIYF
TRBJ2-1,.,TRBV4-1,TRBD1,TGCGCCAGCAGCCCGGCGGACAGGGTCCCCTACAATGAGCAGTTCTTC,CASSPADRVPYNEQFF
TRBJ2-1,.,TRBV5-5,.,TGTGCCAGCTTGAGGGGGAGGGGCTCCAATGAGCAGTTCTTC,CASLRGRGSNEQFF
TRBJ1-1,.,TRBV30,.,TGTGCCTGGAGTGTACGCGGCAGGGGAGTCGTCGCTATGAACACTGAAGCTTTCTTT,CAWSVRGRGVVAMNTEAFF
TRBJ2-1,.,TRBV13,TRBD2,TGTGCCAGCAGCTTGCGGGGGAGTCGCAATGAGCAGTTCTTC,CASSLRGSRNEQFF
TRBJ2-1,.,TRBV9,TRBD2,TGTGCCAGCAGCGACCTAGCGGGGGACTACAATGAGCAGTTCTTC,CASSDLAGDYNEQFF
TRBJ2-1,.,TRBV28,TRBD2,TGTGCCAGCAGACCTACTAGCGGTAAATACAATGAGCAGTTCTTC,CASRPTSGKYNEQFF
TRBJ2-7,.,TRBV28,.,TGTGCCAGCAGATCGACAGACTCCTACGAGCAGTACTTC,CASRSTDSYEQYF
TRBJ1-1,few,TRBV14,TRBD1,TGTGCCAGCAGCCAAGATCGTCGAAAGGGACAGGGCGGAGGGTCTGAAGCTTTCTTT,CASSQDRRKGQGGGSEAFF
TRBJ1-5,.,TRBV28,.,TGTGCCAGCAGCTCCGTGGTGGGGGGAGAAAATCAGCCCCAGCATTTT,CASSSVVGGENQPQHF
TRBJ1-3,once,TRBV5-1,.,TGCGCCAGCAGCTCCGGAGACTCTGGAAACACCATATATTTT,CASSSGDSGNTIYF
TRBJ1-6,.,TRBV5-1,TRBD1,TGCGCCAGCAGCGCGGGACAGGGAGGTGAAACACCCCTCCACTTT,CASSAGQGGETPLHF
TRBJ2-3,.,TRBV5-4,TRBD1,TGTGCCAGCAGCTTAGACAGGGCAGATACGCAGTATTTT,CASSLDRADTQYF
TRBJ1-2,.,TRBV7-8,TRBD1,TGTGCCAGCAGCTCCCGGGACAGGGGGCTCTATGGCTACACCTTC,CASSSRDRGLYGYTF
TRBJ1-2,.,TRBV2,TRBD1,TGTGCCAGCCGGGACAGGGGTGACTATGGCTACACCTTC,CASRDRGDYGYTF
TRBJ1-2,.,TRBV28,.,TGTGCCAGTGGGAGTCCGACATATGGCTACACCTTC,CASGSPTYGYTF
TRBJ2-7,.,TRBV4-1,.,TGCGCCAGCAGCCAAGATATAGGGGTAAGCGACGAGCAGTACTTC,CASSQDIGVSDEQYF
TRBJ1-3,.,TRBV15,TRBD1,TGTGCCACCAGCAGGGAACAGGGGGGTAACACCATATATTTT,CATSREQGGNTIYF
TRBJ1-1,once,TRBV6-5,.,TGTGCCAGCAGTTACTGGGGGAGGGAAAACACTGAAGCTTTCTTT,CASSYWGRENTEAFF
TRBJ1-6,.,TRBV13,TRBD1,TGTGCCAGCAGCTTAGGGGACAGGGATAATTCACCCCTCCACTTT,CASSLGDRDNSPLHF
TRBJ1-1,once,TRBV5-1,.,TGCGCCAGCAGCTTGGCAGGGGCCACTGAAGCTTTCTTT,CASSLAGATEAFF
TRBJ1-2,.,TRBV9,.,TGTGCCAGCAGCGTAGAATCAGGGGCGGACTATGGCTACACCTTC,CASSVESGADYGYTF
TRBJ2-3,.,TRBV29-1,TRBD2,TGCAGCGCGGGATACCGAGGGACTAGCGGCACAGATACGAAGTATTTT,CSAGYRGTSGTDTKYF
TRBJ1-2,.,TRBV7-9,.,TGTGCCAGCAGCCCGATGACGGACTACTATGGCTACACCTTC,CASSPMTDYYGYTF
TRBJ1-1,few,TRBV7-3,.,TGTGCCAGCACCTTGGGGGGGAACACTGAAGCTTTCTTT,CASTLGGNTEAFF
TRBJ2-1,.,TRBV30,.,TGTGCCTGGAGTCTGAGCTCCTACAATGAGCAGTTCTTC,CAWSLSSYNEQFF
TRBJ1-4,.,TRBV7-2,.,TGTGCCAGCAGCCTACAGGGTTCTAATGAAAAACTGTTTTTT,CASSLQGSNEKLFF
TRBJ2-1,.,TRBV28,.,TGTGCCAGCGGACTGATGAATGAGCAGTTCTTC,CASGLMNEQFF
TRBJ1-1,.,TRBV5-6,TRBD1,TGTGCCAGCAGACAGGGGGCGCGTGGAGGTAGGGTCCCTGAAGCTTTCTTT,CASRQGARGGRVPEAFF
TRBJ1-2,.,TRBV27,.,TGTGCCAGCAGTTTACAGGGCGGATTCCTCTATGGCTACACCTTC,CASSLQGGFLYGYTF
TRBJ1-5,few,TRBV2,.,TGTGCCAGTTGCGCGGGACGGATTTATAGCAATCAGCCCCAGCATTTT,CASCAGRIYSNQPQHF
TRBJ1-6,.,TRBV19,.,TGTGCCAGTACCGAGGGATCCTATAATTCACCCCTCCACTTT,CASTEGSYNSPLHF